The 9 T cell receptor beta chains below were found in one sample sequenced in a study of OX40 agonist ivuxolimab in advanced cancers. Assay used: immunoSEQ multiplex PCR; TCRdb lists only in-frame clones, some missing. The sample includes approximately 82,000 clones, roughly 83% of them seen just once. Sequenced material: CD4+ or CD8+ T cells sorted from blood, taken in a trial of the OX40 agonist ivuxolimab. Receptor source: an adult with an advanced solid tumor such as melanoma, head and neck, liver or kidney cancer.

This chain uses TRBV4-2 with TRBJ2-3, with D hard to call. Germline values: CDR1 LGHNA, CDR2 YNFKEQ. The V and J ends lost 0 bases and 5 bases respectively, with 6 bases between them. The CDR3 length is 13 residues. The CDR3 is CASSQDRLDTQYF. Written as DNA, the CDR3 is TGTGCCAGCAGCCAAGATCGTTTAGATACGCAGTATTTT.

The CDR3 spells CASSPRGTTNSPLHF. CDR3 nucleotide sequence: TGTGCCAGCAGCCCCAGAGGGACTACAAATTCACCCCTCCACTTT. The chain couples TRBV7-9 to TRBJ1-6; TRBD1 might be the D (5 bases). The V end lost 5 bases, the J end lost 7 bases, and 15 bases lay between the germline ends. The CDR3 runs 15 residues. The germline gives CDR1 SEHNR, CDR2 FQNEAQ (reference sequence). Full variable domain (remainder filled in from reference TRBV7-9 and TRBJ1-6): DTGVSQNPRHKITKRGQNVTFRCDPISEHNRLYWYRQTLGQGPEFLTYFQNEAQLEKSRLLSDRFSAERPKGSFSTLEIQRTEQGDSAMYLCASSPRGTTNSPLHFGNGTRLTVT.

The V gene is TRBV5-5, the J gene TRBJ2-3, with 9 bases that match TRBD2. V gave up 0 bases and J gave up 1 base; unmatched junction bases: 9. The CDR3 has 18 residues. Germline V gene sequence: CDR1 SGHKS, CDR2 YYEKEE (reference sequence). The CDR3 coding sequence is TGTGCCAGCAGCTTGGTAGTGGGACTAGCAAGAGGCACAGATACGCAGTATTTT. This codes for CASSLVVGLARGTDTQYF.

The V call is TRBV5-6, the J call TRBJ1-1, with TRBD1 identical over 7 bases. J was trimmed by 7 bases and V by 0 bases; bases with no gene match: 9. Per the germline V gene, CDR1 is SGHDT and CDR2 is YYEEEE. The length of the CDR3 is 15 residues. CDR3 loop: CASSLDFGTASEAFF. The CDR3 DNA follows: TGTGCCAGCAGCTTGGACTTCGGGACAGCCAGTGAAGCTTTCTTT.

The chain carries TRBV7-9 and TRBJ2-7; D is unclear. The CDR3 runs to 14 residues. CDR1 and CDR2 from the germline V gene are SEHNR and FQNEAQ (reference sequence). V lost 1 base, J lost 3 bases, and 10 bases lay in between. The CDR3: CASSLEGRGYEQYF. CDR3 DNA: TGTGCCAGCAGCTTAGAGGGCAGAGGCTACGAGCAGTACTTC.

This chain joins TRBV7-2 and TRBJ1-2; D is undetermined. The CDR3 runs 14 residues. The germline V and J ends were trimmed by 5 bases and 1 base, with 11 bases remaining between them. Germline V gives CDR1 SGHTA, CDR2 FQGNSA. CDR3 sequence reads: CASSAVGNNYGYTF. CDR3 sequence (DNA): TGTGCCAGCAGCGCCGTGGGCAATAACTATGGCTACACCTTC.

The V gene is TRBV5-1, the J gene TRBJ2-7, with 12 bases matching TRBD1. V shed 4 bases, J shed 6 bases, and the junction held 8 bases outside the gene matches. CDR1 and CDR2 from the germline V gene are SGHRS and YFSETQ. The CDR3 runs to 15 residues. CDR3 residues: CASSASGTGGGEQYF. The CDR3 nucleotides are TGCGCCAGCAGCGCCTCCGGGACAGGGGGCGGCGAGCAGTACTTC.

This sequence joins TRBV7-9 and TRBJ2-1; the match to TRBD2 covers 9 bases. Germline CDR1 SEHNR, CDR2 FQNEAQ (reference sequence). V trimming: 5 bases; J trimming: 4 bases; junction bases outside the gene matches: 6. This CDR3 comprises 15 residues. The CDR3 nucleotides are TGTGCCAGCAGCACCTTAGCGGGGGTTTACAATGAGCAGTTCTTC. Protein: CASSTLAGVYNEQFF. The complete variable domain, with remaining parts taken from reference TRBV7-9 and TRBJ2-1, reads DTGVSQNPRHKITKRGQNVTFRCDPISEHNRLYWYRQTLGQGPEFLTYFQNEAQLEKSRLLSDRFSAERPKGSFSTLEIQRTEQGDSAMYLCASSTLAGVYNEQFFGPGTRLTVL.

This clone was detected only a few times. The genes are TRBV2 and TRBJ1-4; possible D gene TRBD1, 5 bases. The CDR3 loop spans 15 amino acids. Germline CDR1 is SNHLY and CDR2 is FYNNEI. V was clipped by 5 bases and J by 8 bases, with 18 bases between them. CDR3 protein: CASSPSRGAGEKLFF. The CDR3 nucleotides are TGTGCCAGCAGTCCCTCTAGGGGCGCAGGGGAAAAACTGTTTTTT.